The rows below give T cell receptor beta chains drawn from one sample of a study of technical replicates of blood from several donors. Using immunoSEQ multiplex PCR, the repertoire was profiled, and TCRdb retains in-frame clones only, with some absent. This sample has 79,000 or so clones; 85% to 95% occur once, and the top ten carry 0.37%. Sequenced material: T cells isolated from PBMCs. The receptors were sampled from a human donor in good health. CDR3s include the opening cysteine and the closing phenylalanine or tryptophan. The order of the fields is J gene, clone size, V gene, CDR3 protein. Size values are once, few and many counts, or a class for expanded clones, and some rows have none.

J gene: TRBJ2-5; clone size: -; V gene: TRBV23-1; CDR3 protein: CASSQSTGPLRYQETQYF
J gene: TRBJ2-1; clone size: -; V gene: TRBV28; CDR3 protein: CASSFEEGNEQFF
J gene: TRBJ2-1; clone size: -; V gene: TRBV13; CDR3 protein: CASSDRDRGNEQFF
J gene: TRBJ2-7; clone size: -; V gene: TRBV7-3; CDR3 protein: CASSLMGGPYEQYF
J gene: TRBJ2-1; clone size: -; V gene: TRBV2; CDR3 protein: CASRRTSGSIYEQFF
J gene: TRBJ2-7; clone size: -; V gene: TRBV7-8; CDR3 protein: CASSLGQPYEQYF
J gene: TRBJ1-2; clone size: -; V gene: TRBV7-3; CDR3 protein: CASSSWGGSNYGYTF
J gene: TRBJ2-1; clone size: -; V gene: TRBV19; CDR3 protein: CASNPGLAGYNEQFF
J gene: TRBJ2-6; clone size: -; V gene: TRBV27; CDR3 protein: CASSGWRGANVLTF
J gene: TRBJ2-7; clone size: -; V gene: TRBV6-6; CDR3 protein: CASSYRSDEQYF
J gene: TRBJ1-5; clone size: -; V gene: TRBV18; CDR3 protein: CASSPQGSYSNQPQHF
J gene: TRBJ1-2; clone size: -; V gene: TRBV14; CDR3 protein: CASSPGQVYGYTF
J gene: TRBJ2-7; clone size: -; V gene: TRBV2; CDR3 protein: CASREGTSGSSYEQYF
J gene: TRBJ2-5; clone size: once; V gene: TRBV6-1; CDR3 protein: CASSDLFVGVEETQYF
J gene: TRBJ2-3; clone size: -; V gene: TRBV9; CDR3 protein: CASSVWDSSTDTQYF
J gene: TRBJ2-3; clone size: -; V gene: TRBV11-2; CDR3 protein: CASSQVRGTDTQYF
J gene: TRBJ1-5; clone size: -; V gene: TRBV5-5; CDR3 protein: CASSPSQRAQPQHF
J gene: TRBJ2-5; clone size: -; V gene: TRBV11-2; CDR3 protein: CASSYQGVETQYF
J gene: TRBJ1-1; clone size: few; V gene: TRBV5-3; CDR3 protein: CARSLYDKNTEAFF
J gene: TRBJ2-2; clone size: -; V gene: TRBV9; CDR3 protein: CASSVRGDTGELFF
J gene: TRBJ2-3; clone size: -; V gene: TRBV7-8; CDR3 protein: CASSLVLAGARSDTQYF
J gene: TRBJ2-1; clone size: -; V gene: TRBV15; CDR3 protein: CATSRDLGLVLSYNEQFF
J gene: TRBJ1-5; clone size: -; V gene: TRBV28; CDR3 protein: CASHWRGAGQPQHF